A selection of T cell receptor beta chains follows, all from one sample in a study of blood T cell repertoires in COVID-19. Method: immunoSEQ multiplex PCR; TCRdb's copy keeps in-frame clones and lacks some. The table shows under 250,000 clones, with about 85% occurring only once. Sequencing was carried out using peripheral blood. All receptors derive from a man aged 40-50 years with acute or convalescent COVID-19. Both conserved end residues are part of each CDR3. Each record gives: CDR3 length, J gene, V gene, CDR3 protein.

len: 17; j_gene: TRBJ2-3; v_gene: TRBV10-2; CDR3aa: CASSELSGGPSTDTQYF
len: 16; j_gene: TRBJ2-7; v_gene: TRBV4-1; CDR3aa: CASSKYRDSSSYEQYF
len: 13; j_gene: TRBJ1-3; v_gene: TRBV19; CDR3aa: CASRQDSGNTIYF
len: 13; j_gene: TRBJ2-7; v_gene: TRBV10-3; CDR3aa: CASGGGTGYEQYF
len: 15; j_gene: TRBJ2-5; v_gene: TRBV10-2; CDR3aa: CASNTGTSGVETQYF
len: 15; j_gene: TRBJ2-7; v_gene: TRBV7-9; CDR3aa: CASSFGAGGPSEQYF
len: 16; j_gene: TRBJ2-5; v_gene: TRBV6-5; CDR3aa: CASSYGGSGRQETQYF
len: 14; j_gene: TRBJ1-1; v_gene: TRBV5-1; CDR3aa: CASSLEAGNTEAFF
len: 14; j_gene: TRBJ2-5; v_gene: TRBV3-1/TRBV3-2; CDR3aa: CASSQGGGMETQYF
len: 16; j_gene: TRBJ1-4; v_gene: TRBV5-1; CDR3aa: CASSFGQGPTNEKLFF
len: 16; j_gene: TRBJ1-1; v_gene: TRBV19; CDR3aa: CASSTQRTGRNTEAFF
len: 14; j_gene: TRBJ2-7; v_gene: TRBV2; CDR3aa: CASSEGLAGYEQYF
len: 14; j_gene: TRBJ1-5; v_gene: TRBV9; CDR3aa: CASSARGSNQPQHF
len: 13; j_gene: TRBJ1-1; v_gene: TRBV19; CDR3aa: CASMDSLNTEAFF
len: 14; j_gene: TRBJ1-2; v_gene: TRBV10-3; CDR3aa: CAISDQQGIYGYTF
len: 16; j_gene: TRBJ1-1; v_gene: TRBV5-1; CDR3aa: CASSFPGGVGNTEAFF
len: 16; j_gene: TRBJ2-3; v_gene: TRBV4-1; CDR3aa: CASSQDTGSSTDTQYF
len: 18; j_gene: TRBJ1-1; v_gene: TRBV15; CDR3aa: CATSRDRVQGASNTEAFF
len: 16; j_gene: TRBJ2-3; v_gene: TRBV4-1; CDR3aa: CASSRGTFGVGDTQYF
len: 18; j_gene: TRBJ1-6; v_gene: TRBV3-1/TRBV3-2; CDR3aa: CASSQRPHPGQINSPLHF
len: 15; j_gene: TRBJ2-1; v_gene: TRBV30; CDR3aa: CAWSVSSGTGFEQFF
len: 15; j_gene: TRBJ2-7; v_gene: TRBV7-6; CDR3aa: CASSLAGAGVVEQYF